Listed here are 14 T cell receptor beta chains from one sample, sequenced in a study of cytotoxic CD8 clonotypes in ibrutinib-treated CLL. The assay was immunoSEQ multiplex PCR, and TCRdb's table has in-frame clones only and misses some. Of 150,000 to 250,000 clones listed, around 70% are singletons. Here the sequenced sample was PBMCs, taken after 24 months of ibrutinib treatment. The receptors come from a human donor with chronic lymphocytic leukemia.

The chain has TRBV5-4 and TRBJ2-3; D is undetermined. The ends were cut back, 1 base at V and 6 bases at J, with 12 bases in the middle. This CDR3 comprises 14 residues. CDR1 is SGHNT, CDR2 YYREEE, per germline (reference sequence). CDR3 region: CASSLRDFSDTQYF. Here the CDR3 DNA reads TGTGCCAGCAGCTTGAGGGATTTTTCGGATACGCAGTATTTT.

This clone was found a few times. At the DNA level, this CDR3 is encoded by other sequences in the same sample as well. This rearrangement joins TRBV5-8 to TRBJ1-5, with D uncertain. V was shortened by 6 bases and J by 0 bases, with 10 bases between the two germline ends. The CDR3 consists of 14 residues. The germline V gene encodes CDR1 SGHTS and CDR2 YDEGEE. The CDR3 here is CASTDGDSNQPQHF. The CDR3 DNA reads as TGTGCCAGCACGGATGGGGATAGCAATCAGCCCCAGCATTTT.

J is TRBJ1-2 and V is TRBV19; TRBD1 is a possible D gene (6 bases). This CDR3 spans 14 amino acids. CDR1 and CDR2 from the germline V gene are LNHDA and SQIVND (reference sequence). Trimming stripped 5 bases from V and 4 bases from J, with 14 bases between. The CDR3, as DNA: TGTGCCAGTAGTCTTACTGGACAGTCCTATGGCTACACCTTC. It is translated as CASSLTGQSYGYTF.

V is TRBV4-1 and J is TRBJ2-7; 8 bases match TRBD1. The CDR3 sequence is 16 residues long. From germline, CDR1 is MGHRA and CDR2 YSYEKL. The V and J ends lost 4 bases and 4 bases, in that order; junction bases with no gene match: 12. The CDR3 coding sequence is TGCGCCAGCAGCCCCCCGGCAGTGACAGGGGTTTACGAGCAGTACTTC. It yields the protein CASSPPAVTGVYEQYF.

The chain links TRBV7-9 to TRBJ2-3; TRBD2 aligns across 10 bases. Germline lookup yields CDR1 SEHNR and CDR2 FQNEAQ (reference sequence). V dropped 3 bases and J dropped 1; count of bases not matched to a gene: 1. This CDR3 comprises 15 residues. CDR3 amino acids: CASSLGTSGTDTQYF. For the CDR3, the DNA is TGTGCCAGCAGCTTGGGGACTAGCGGCACAGATACGCAGTATTTT.

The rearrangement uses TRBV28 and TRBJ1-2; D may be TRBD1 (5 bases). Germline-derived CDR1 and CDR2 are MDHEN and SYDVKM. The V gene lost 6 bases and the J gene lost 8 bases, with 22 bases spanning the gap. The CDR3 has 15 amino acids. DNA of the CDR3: TGTGCCAGCAGCCCGCCCGGGTTCGGGGGAGGAGGCTACACCTTC. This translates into CASSPPGFGGGGYTF.

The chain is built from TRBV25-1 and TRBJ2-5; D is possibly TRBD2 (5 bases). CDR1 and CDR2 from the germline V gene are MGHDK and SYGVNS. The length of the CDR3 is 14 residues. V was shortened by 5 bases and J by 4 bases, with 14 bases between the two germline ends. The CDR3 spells CASSTGNPPETQYF. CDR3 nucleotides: TGTGCCAGCAGTACGGGAAATCCGCCAGAGACCCAGTACTTC.

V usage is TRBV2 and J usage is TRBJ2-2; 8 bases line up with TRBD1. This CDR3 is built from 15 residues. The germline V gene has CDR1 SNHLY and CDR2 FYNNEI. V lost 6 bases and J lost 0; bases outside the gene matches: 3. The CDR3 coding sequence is TGTGCCAGCAGGCCGGGACAGGCGAACACCGGGGAGCTGTTTTTT. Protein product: CASRPGQANTGELFF. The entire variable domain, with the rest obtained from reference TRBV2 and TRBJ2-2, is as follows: EPEVTQTPSHQVTQMGQEVILRCVPISNHLYFYWYRQILGQKVEFLVSFYNNEISEKSEIFDDQFSVERPDGSNFTLKIRSTKLEDSAMYFCASRPGQANTGELFFGEGSRLTVL.

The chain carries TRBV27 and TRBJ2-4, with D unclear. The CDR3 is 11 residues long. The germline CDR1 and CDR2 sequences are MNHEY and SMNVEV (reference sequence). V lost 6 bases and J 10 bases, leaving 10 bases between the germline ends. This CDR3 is CASSTGRIQYF. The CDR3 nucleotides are TGTGCCAGCAGCACCGGCCGTATTCAGTACTTC.

The CDR3 DNA sequence: TGCACCAGCAGCCAACGGGCTCTACCAAACACTGAAGCTTTCTTT. It translates to CTSSQRALPNTEAFF. The gene calls are TRBV1 and TRBJ1-1. TRBV1 is an annotated pseudogene. This CDR3 comprises 15 residues.

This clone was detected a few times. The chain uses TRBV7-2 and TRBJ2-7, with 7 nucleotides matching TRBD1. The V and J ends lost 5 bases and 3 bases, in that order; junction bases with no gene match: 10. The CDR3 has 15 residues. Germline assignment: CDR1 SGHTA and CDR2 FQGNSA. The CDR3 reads CASSPSGTAVYEQYF. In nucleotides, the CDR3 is TGTGCCAGCAGCCCATCCGGGACAGCAGTCTACGAGCAGTACTTC. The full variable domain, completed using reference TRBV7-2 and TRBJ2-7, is GAGVSQSPSNKVTEKGKDVELRCDPISGHTALYWYRQSLGQGLEFLIYFQGNSAPDKSGLPSDRFSAERTGGSVSTLTIQRTQQEDSAVYLCASSPSGTAVYEQYFGPGTRLTVT.

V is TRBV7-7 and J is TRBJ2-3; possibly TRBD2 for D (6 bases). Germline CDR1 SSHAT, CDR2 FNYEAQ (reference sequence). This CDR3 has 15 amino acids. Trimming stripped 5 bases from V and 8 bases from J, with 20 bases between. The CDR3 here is CASSPRGERGGTQYF. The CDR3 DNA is TGTGCCAGCAGCCCCCGGGGCGAACGGGGAGGTACGCAGTATTTT.

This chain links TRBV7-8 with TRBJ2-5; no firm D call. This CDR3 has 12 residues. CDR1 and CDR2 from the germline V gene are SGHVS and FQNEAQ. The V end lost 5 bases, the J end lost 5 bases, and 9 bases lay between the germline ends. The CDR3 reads CASSRLEETQYF. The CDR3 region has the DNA TGTGCCAGCAGCAGGCTTGAGGAGACCCAGTACTTC.

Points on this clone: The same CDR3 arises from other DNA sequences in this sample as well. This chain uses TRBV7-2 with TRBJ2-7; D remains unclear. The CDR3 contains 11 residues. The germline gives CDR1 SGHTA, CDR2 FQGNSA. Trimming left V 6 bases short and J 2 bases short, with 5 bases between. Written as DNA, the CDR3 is TGTGCCAGCAGTTCTACCTACGAGCAGTACTTC. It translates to CASSSTYEQYF.